The rows below give T cell receptor beta chains drawn from one sample of a study of control samples from healthy donors and cancer patients. Sequencing was performed with immunoSEQ multiplex PCR; in TCRdb, only in-frame clones are kept and a portion is missing. The sample holds 120,000 to 150,000 clones, around 90% seen once. The sample was blood. These receptors came from a man aged 25-40 years in good health. Each CDR3 is given with its conserved first and last residue. A D gene is named only where the DNA matches it firmly. Clone size is given for some rows only: seen once, a few or many times, or a class if the clone is expanded.

cdr3_nt cdr3_aa v_call d_call clone_size j_call
TGTGCCAGCGGCCCGACTTCCACACTCTACGAGCAGTACTTC CASGPTSTLYEQYF TRBV6-2/TRBV6-3 . . TRBJ2-7
TGTGCCAGTAGTATAAGGACTAGCGGGAGGGTTGGGCACAATGAGCAGTTCTTC CASSIRTSGRVGHNEQFF TRBV19 TRBD2 . TRBJ2-1
TGCGCCAGCAGCCAAGGAACGGCGGGACGGAACCTCTATGGCTACACCTTC CASSQGTAGRNLYGYTF TRBV4-3 . once TRBJ1-2
TGTGCCAGCAGACGGGCCTCCGTTGAGACCCAGTACTTC CASRRASVETQYF TRBV12-3/TRBV12-4 . . TRBJ2-5
TGTGCCAGTAGTATTATCGGAAGCTATGGCTACACCTTC CASSIIGSYGYTF TRBV19 . . TRBJ1-2
TGCGCCAGCAGTGAGTCGATTGTGATGAACACTGAAGCTTTCTTT CASSESIVMNTEAFF TRBV10-2 . . TRBJ1-1
TGCGCCAGCAGCCAGGGACTAGCGGGCCCCTACAATGAGCAGTTCTTC CASSQGLAGPYNEQFF TRBV5-1 TRBD2 . TRBJ2-1
TGTGCCAGCAGCCTAACAGGGACCTCCACTGAAGCTTTCTTT CASSLTGTSTEAFF TRBV6-5 . few TRBJ1-1
TGTGCCAGCAGTTTAGTCGGACAGGGGGCGCGTGAGCAGTACTTC CASSLVGQGAREQYF TRBV28 TRBD1 . TRBJ2-7
TGTGCCAGCAGCGCCCGACAGGGAACCTATGGCTACACCTTC CASSARQGTYGYTF TRBV11-2 TRBD1 . TRBJ1-2
TGTGCCAGCAGTTACTACTCCGGGACAGGGGAGAATGAGCAGTTCTTC CASSYYSGTGENEQFF TRBV6-5 TRBD1 . TRBJ2-1
TGTGCCAGCAGCTTGACAACGGGAGCCTTCTACGAGCAGTACTTC CASSLTTGAFYEQYF TRBV5-4 . . TRBJ2-7
TGTGCCAGTAGTACTCCAGGGTTCACTGAAGCTTTCTTT CASSTPGFTEAFF TRBV19 . . TRBJ1-1
TGTGCCAGCAGCTTGGACAGTAGTGGAAACACCATATATTTT CASSLDSSGNTIYF TRBV7-9 . . TRBJ1-3
TGCGCCAGCAGCTTGGATGGGGCGGGGGGCCACTCCTACAATGAGCAGTTCTTC CASSLDGAGGHSYNEQFF TRBV5-1 TRBD2 . TRBJ2-1
TGTGCCAGCAGCATCGCCGGGACAGGGGGCGGGAATGGCTACACCTTC CASSIAGTGGGNGYTF TRBV9 TRBD1 . TRBJ1-2
TGTGCCAGCAGTTACAGCTTCGAGCAGTACTTC CASSYSFEQYF TRBV6-2/TRBV6-3 . . TRBJ2-7
TGTGCCAGCAGGAGACAGACAGGGGGCCAAGAGACCCAGTACTTC CASRRQTGGQETQYF TRBV28 TRBD1 . TRBJ2-5
TGTGCCAGCAGCTTAGGGGGGACCCTCCACTTT CASSLGGTLHF TRBV5-6 . . TRBJ1-6
TGCGCCAGCAGCCAAGTACGGAGGGAAAACGAGCAGTACTTC CASSQVRRENEQYF TRBV4-1 . . TRBJ2-7
TGTGCCAGCAGCCAAGGGATCCGGGCCAGGGAATTC CASSQGIRAREF TRBV3-1/TRBV3-2 . . TRBJ2-7
TGTGCCAGCAGCTTAGAACGGGCGGACACTGAAGCTTTCTTT CASSLERADTEAFF TRBV7-2 . . TRBJ1-1
TGTGCCAGCAGGGAAGGGACAGCCTACGAGCAGTACTTC CASREGTAYEQYF TRBV28 TRBD1 . TRBJ2-7
TGTGCCAGCAGTGATGTGGGACCGCAAAAACTGTTTTTT CASSDVGPQKLFF TRBV6-1 . . TRBJ1-4
TGTGCCAGCAACCCTGACAGGGTTTACAATGAGCAGTTCTTC CASNPDRVYNEQFF TRBV28 TRBD1 . TRBJ2-1
TGTGCCAGTAGACTTGCAGGGGCAGAGACCCAGTACTTC CASRLAGAETQYF TRBV19 . . TRBJ2-5
TGTGCAGTAAGACAGGGGCACTACAATGAGCAGTTCTTC CAVRQGHYNEQFF TRBV6-6 TRBD1 . TRBJ2-1
TGTGCCACCTCGGGACAGGGTTTCTACGAGCAGTACTTC CATSGQGFYEQYF TRBV24-1 TRBD1 few TRBJ2-7
TGCGCCAGCAGCTTGGCCTGGACAGGAGAGGGTTCTGGGGCCAACGTCCTGACTTTC CASSLAWTGEGSGANVLTF TRBV5-1 TRBD1 . TRBJ2-6
TGTGCCAGCAGTTTCGGGGGGCCTGGAAACACCATATATTTT CASSFGGPGNTIYF TRBV27 . . TRBJ1-3
TGTGCCAGCAGCTTAGTCGTAGCGGGATTAGATACGCAGTATTTT CASSLVVAGLDTQYF TRBV7-6 TRBD2 . TRBJ2-3
TGTGCCACCAGTGATTCTAGGACAGGGCGGAACACCGGGGAGCTGTTTTTT CATSDSRTGRNTGELFF TRBV24-1 TRBD1 . TRBJ2-2
TGCGCCAGCAGCCCGACAGGTTTACCAGATACGCAGTATTTT CASSPTGLPDTQYF TRBV4-1 . . TRBJ2-3
TGTGCCAGCAGCCCAAGGACAGGGGGCCAAGAGACCCAGTACTTC CASSPRTGGQETQYF TRBV7-2 TRBD1 . TRBJ2-5
TGTGCCAGCAGCCCAGGGACATTCTATGGCTACACCTTC CASSPGTFYGYTF TRBV7-9 . . TRBJ1-2
TGTGCCAGCAGTTACTCCCTAGCGGGGTCGGAGCAGTACTTC CASSYSLAGSEQYF TRBV6-2/TRBV6-3 TRBD2 . TRBJ2-7
TGTGCCAGCAGTTACTCGTCACACCCGAACACTGAAGCTTTCTTT CASSYSSHPNTEAFF TRBV6-5 . . TRBJ1-1
TGTGCCAGCAGCTTAATTCGGGGGAGGTACACTGAAGCTTTCTTT CASSLIRGRYTEAFF TRBV11-2 . . TRBJ1-1
TGTGCCAGCAGTTCAGGAAGCTCCTATAATTCACCCCTCCACTTT CASSSGSSYNSPLHF TRBV27 . . TRBJ1-6
TGTGCCAGCAGTGAGATGAGGGGGACTGAAGCTTTCTTT CASSEMRGTEAFF TRBV2 . . TRBJ1-1
TGTGCCAGCAGCCAAGTATCAGGGGAGGAGACCCAGTACTTC CASSQVSGEETQYF TRBV14 . . TRBJ2-5
TGTGCCACCAGTGACGCTACGGAGGGGACCCAGTACTTC CATSDATEGTQYF TRBV24-1 . . TRBJ2-5
TGTGCCAGCAGCTTTGGTTTAGCGGGAAGCACAGATACGCAGTATTTT CASSFGLAGSTDTQYF TRBV11-3 TRBD2 . TRBJ2-3
TGTGCTAGTGGTTTGAAAGGGAACTTGGGACAACCACCCGCTGCGGATGAAAAACTGTTTTTT CASGLKGNLGQPPAADEKLFF TRBV12-5 . . TRBJ1-4
TGTGCCAGTGCCGTACTGAGCACAGATACGCAGTATTTT CASAVLSTDTQYF TRBV19 . . TRBJ2-3
TGCGCCAGCAGCTTGGGCGGGGGGGCCAGAGAGACCCAGTACTTC CASSLGGGARETQYF TRBV5-1 TRBD2 few TRBJ2-5
TGTGCCAGCAGCCTAAACGACGGGGGATCCGACGCAGATACGCAGTATTTT CASSLNDGGSDADTQYF TRBV9 . . TRBJ2-3
TGTGCCAGCAGCCACGGGACTGTATATGGCTACACCTTC CASSHGTVYGYTF TRBV7-9 . . TRBJ1-2
TGTGCCAGCAGCACCGGGACAGCCCAGCCCCAGCATTTT CASSTGTAQPQHF TRBV7-3 TRBD1 . TRBJ1-5
TGTGCCAGTAGTCCCCTCGCCCCGGGGGGACGCGAGCAGTACTTC CASSPLAPGGREQYF TRBV19 TRBD2 . TRBJ2-7
TGTGCCAGCACCCCAGGGGACTATGGCTACACCTTC CASTPGDYGYTF TRBV6-2/TRBV6-3 . . TRBJ1-2
TGTGCCAGTAGTATGGGGACTAGCTACCACGAGCAGTACTTC CASSMGTSYHEQYF TRBV19 TRBD2 . TRBJ2-7
TGTGCCACCAGTGATTCAAGGGTTGGGGGAGAGACCCAGTACTTC CATSDSRVGGETQYF TRBV24-1 . . TRBJ2-5
TGTGCCACCAGTGATCTGCCCTCGGGTAGGAGGACCTACAATGAGCAGTTCTTC CATSDLPSGRRTYNEQFF TRBV24-1 . . TRBJ2-1
TGTGCCAGCAGCTTATGGCTAGCGGACGACAGCTCCTACGAGCAGTACTTC CASSLWLADDSSYEQYF TRBV5-8 TRBD2 few TRBJ2-7